Below, 30 T cell receptor beta chains from the same sample are listed, as sequenced in a study of shared clonotypes between healthy human individuals. Naive CD8 cells, CD45RO-negative and positively selected for CCR7, excluded terminally differentiated effector memory CD45RA+ cells. Here immunoSEQ multiplex PCR was the method, and the copy in TCRdb shows in-frame clones only, minus some. The top ten clones hold 0.095% to 0.14% of a sample with around 560,000 clones, about 95% of them seen once. Source material: naive CD8+ T cells sorted from blood. These TCRs come from a woman aged 25 to 39 in good health.

CDR3 sequence: CASSPFDELGGIQYF. The CDR3 DNA follows: TGTGCCAGCAGCCCTTTTGATGAGCTGGGGGGCATTCAGTACTTC. The chain combines TRBV11-3 with TRBJ2-4, with D possibly being TRBD2 (6 bases). The CDR3 spans 15 residues. Germline CDR1 SGHNT, CDR2 YENEEA. V shed 5 bases and J shed 9 bases, with 20 bases lying between them.

V gene TRBV6-1 combines with J gene TRBJ2-5, with D possibly matching TRBD2 (5 bases). The V end was cut by 3 bases, the J end by 4 bases, with 21 bases between. Germline CDR1 MNHNS, CDR2 SASEGT. CDR3 length equals 17 residues. The CDR3 coding sequence is TGTGCCAGCAGTGATTCCCTTAAAGGACGGGGATCAGAGACCCAGTACTTC. It is translated as CASSDSLKGRGSETQYF.

The genes are TRBV6-5 and TRBJ1-4; 10 positions match TRBD1. This CDR3 is 15 amino acids long. Per germline, CDR1 MNHEY and CDR2 SVGAGI. J lost 8 bases, V lost 0 bases, and 3 bases had no gene match. The CDR3 protein is CASSYSTGGEEKLFF. The CDR3 nucleotides are TGTGCCAGCAGTTACTCGACAGGGGGCGAGGAAAAACTGTTTTTT.

About this clone: The identical CDR3 is also encoded by other nucleotide sequences in the sample. The chain combines TRBV2 with TRBJ2-2; 12 bases fit TRBD1. The CDR3 covers 15 residues. The V gene end was trimmed by 3 bases and the J gene end by 7 bases; junction bases not matched to a gene: 3. Germline CDR1 is SNHLY and CDR2 is FYNNEI. The CDR3 protein is CASSEGQGAGGELFF. DNA of the CDR3: TGTGCCAGCAGTGAGGGACAGGGGGCTGGCGGGGAGCTGTTTTTT.

V usage is TRBV28 and J usage is TRBJ2-1; 9 nucleotides agree with TRBD1. Germline V gene lookup returns CDR1 MDHEN and CDR2 SYDVKM. The V segment lost 2 bases and the J segment 8 bases; nucleotides outside the gene matches: 28. This CDR3 is built from 22 residues. Written as DNA, the CDR3 is TGTGCCAGCAGTTTAACCGGGACAGGGAATTCGGCTACTAGCGACTGGAGAGATGAGCAGTTCTTC. It yields the protein CASSLTGTGNSATSDWRDEQFF.

The chain joins TRBV2 to TRBJ2-7; perhaps TRBD2 as D (5 bases). Deletions cut 3 bases from V and 2 bases from J, with 11 bases between. The CDR3 is 14 amino acids. Germline CDR1 reads SNHLY; CDR2 reads FYNNEI. CDR3: CASSDRDLTYEQYF. CDR3 sequence (DNA): TGTGCCAGCAGTGACCGGGATCTTACCTACGAGCAGTACTTC.

V gene TRBV5-1 combines with J gene TRBJ1-1; weak D call: TRBD1 (5 bases). From germline, CDR1 is SGHRS and CDR2 YFSETQ. V gave up 3 bases and J gave up 0 bases, with 15 bases separating them. This CDR3 comprises 16 residues. DNA of the CDR3: TGCGCCAGCAGCTGGACTTCGGGACGGTTGAACACTGAAGCTTTCTTT. Encoded protein: CASSWTSGRLNTEAFF.

This sequence joins TRBV29-1 and TRBJ1-1, with D maybe TRBD1 (6 bases). This CDR3 has 16 amino acids. V lost 4 bases to trimming and J lost 0 bases, with 18 bases between them. Germline CDR1 is SQVTM and CDR2 is ANQGSEA. The DNA of the CDR3 is TGCAGCGTTGGGAGCCTATCTGACAGGATGAACACTGAAGCTTTCTTT. Translating gives CSVGSLSDRMNTEAFF.

The rearrangement links TRBV7-9 to TRBJ2-7; D gene uncertain. Germline loops: CDR1 SEHNR, CDR2 FQNEAQ (reference sequence). V was cut by 1 base and J by 7 bases, with 17 bases left in between. This CDR3 has 15 residues. The CDR3 sequence is CASSLEAFPALEQYF. The CDR3 DNA reads as TGTGCCAGCAGCTTAGAGGCCTTCCCAGCTTTAGAGCAGTACTTC.

A single count supports this clone. The CDR3 is CASSAVEASYEQYF. The CDR3 nucleotides read TGTGCCAGCAGTGCGGTGGAGGCCTCCTACGAGCAGTACTTC. J is TRBJ2-7 and V is TRBV2, with D perhaps TRBD2 (5 bases). The germline V gene encodes CDR1 SNHLY and CDR2 FYNNEI. Trimming removed 4 bases from V and 0 bases from J, with 10 bases in between. The length of the CDR3 is 14 residues.

The chain recombines TRBV14 with TRBJ2-1; 10 bases map to TRBD2. This CDR3 comprises 19 residues. CDR1 is SGHDN and CDR2 is FVKESK in the germline V gene. With V trimmed by 3 bases and J by 0 bases, 11 bases remained unmatched. CDR3 nucleotides: TGTGCCAGCAGCCACCCAAGGACGGCTAGCGGGAGCTCCTACAATGAGCAGTTCTTC. It translates to CASSHPRTASGSSYNEQFF.

The chain recombines TRBV28 with TRBJ2-1; D unclear. Germline CDR1 and CDR2: MDHEN and SYDVKM. There are 15 residues in the CDR3. Trimming left V 3 bases short and J 0 bases short, with 9 bases between. The CDR3 sequence: CASSFLLTSYNEQFF. DNA of the CDR3: TGTGCCAGCAGTTTTCTACTAACCTCCTACAATGAGCAGTTCTTC.

This chain connects TRBV6-5 to TRBJ2-2; D remains unclear. This CDR3 has 13 amino acids. CDR1 and CDR2 (germline): MNHEY, SVGAGI. The ends were cut back, 3 bases at V and 6 bases at J, with 8 bases in the middle. The CDR3 sequence is CASSYFASGELFF. In DNA form, the CDR3 reads TGTGCCAGCAGTTATTTCGCCTCCGGGGAGCTGTTTTTT.

This clone has more than one count but fewer than ten. Other DNA sequences in the sample encode the same CDR3. The rearrangement joins TRBV7-9 to TRBJ1-2; D gene ambiguous. The CDR3 has 13 amino acids. Germline V gives CDR1 SEHNR, CDR2 FQNEAQ (reference sequence). With 1 base removed from V and 2 bases from J, the gap between germline ends came to 5 bases. The CDR3 sequence: CASSLVGNYGYTF. CDR3 DNA sequence: TGTGCCAGCAGCTTAGTCGGCAACTATGGCTACACCTTC.

The sample holds one count of this clone. The chain recombines TRBV27 with TRBJ2-7, with 11 bases aligning to TRBD2. This CDR3 is built from 17 residues. The junction had 15 bases not matched to a gene; V was cut back by 5 bases and J by 6 bases. Germline loops: CDR1 MNHEY, CDR2 SMNVEV (reference sequence). The DNA of the CDR3 is TGTGCCAGCAGTCTCCTGTGGCTAGCGGGAGGTTTGAGCGAGCAGTACTTC. Its protein product is CASSLLWLAGGLSEQYF.

The chain has TRBV19 and TRBJ1-3, with D maybe TRBD1 (5 bases). The V and J ends lost 9 bases and 4 bases respectively, with 16 bases between them. CDR1 and CDR2 from the germline V gene are LNHDA and SQIVND (reference sequence). The CDR3 length is 14 residues. CDR3 in DNA: TGTGCCAGCCTAGGGGATCCAGCAGGAAACACCATATATTTT. Its protein product is CASLGDPAGNTIYF.

This clone occurred once. The chain uses TRBV21-1 and TRBJ1-2; the D segment call TRBD1 is taken from the table without a DNA check. TRBV21-1 represents a pseudogene. This CDR3 comprises 15 residues. This CDR3 reads CASSKERFTGIGYTF. The CDR3 DNA reads TGTGCCAGCAGCAAAGAAAGGTTCACAGGGATTGGCTACACCTTC.

The V call is TRBV29-1, the J call TRBJ2-1; D remains ambiguous. CDR3 length equals 12 residues. CDR1 and CDR2 (germline): SQVTM, ANQGSEA. V shed 4 bases and J shed 6 bases, with 10 bases lying between them. The chain's CDR3 is CSVGAVGNEQFF. Here the CDR3 DNA reads TGCAGCGTTGGGGCGGTGGGCAATGAGCAGTTCTTC.

The J gene is TRBJ2-1, the V gene TRBV9; 9 bases are a match to TRBD2. CDR1 is SGDLS and CDR2 is YYNGEE in the germline V gene. The CDR3 length is 15 residues. The ends lost 5 bases at V and 2 bases at J; junction bases unmatched: 5. The CDR3 bases are TGTGCCAGCAGAGAGACTAGCGGAACCTACAATGAGCAGTTCTTC. Translated: CASRETSGTYNEQFF.

Of note for this clone: Other DNA sequences in the same sample also yield this CDR3. The chain couples TRBV9 to TRBJ2-7, with D perhaps TRBD2 (6 bases). This CDR3 is built from 12 residues. Between the trimmed V and J ends, which lost 3 bases and 4 bases, there was a span of 8 bases. Germline CDR1 SGDLS, CDR2 YYNGEE. CDR3 loop: CASSASGYEQYF. The CDR3 nucleotides read TGTGCCAGCAGCGCCAGCGGGTACGAGCAGTACTTC. Together with reference TRBV9 and TRBJ2-7, the CDR3 gives the full variable domain: DSGVTQTPKHLITATGQRVTLRCSPRSGDLSVYWYQQSLDQGLQFLIQYYNGEERAKGNILERFSAQQFPDLHSELNLSSLELGDSALYFCASSASGYEQYFGPGTRLTVT.

CDR3 in amino acids: CATSGPLIQGEGNQPQHF. The CDR3 DNA follows: TGTGCCACCAGCGGGCCCCTTATACAGGGGGAAGGCAATCAGCCCCAGCATTTT. The chain links TRBV15 to TRBJ1-5, with 8 bases matching TRBD1. The CDR3 length is 18 residues. Germline V gene sequence: CDR1 LNHNV, CDR2 YYDKDF (reference sequence). V gave up 5 bases and J gave up 2 bases; unmatched junction bases: 14.

The CDR3 spells CASSYRAGGSDTQYF. The CDR3 DNA follows: TGTGCCAGCAGTTACAGAGCGGGAGGAAGTGATACGCAGTATTTT. V and J are TRBV6-6 and TRBJ2-3, with 9 nucleotides matching TRBD2. The CDR3 runs to 15 residues. Germline values: CDR1 MNHNY, CDR2 SVGAGI (reference sequence). With V trimmed by 2 bases and J by 6 bases, 6 bases remained unmatched.

J is TRBJ2-7 and V is TRBV13; TRBD1 matches at 12 bases. The CDR3 loop spans 16 amino acids. V shed 5 bases, J shed 4 bases, and the junction held 9 bases outside the gene matches. CDR1 and CDR2 from the germline V gene are PRHDT and FYEKMQ (reference sequence). The CDR3 region is CASSHVGTGGMYEQYF. The CDR3 region has the DNA TGTGCCAGCAGCCACGTTGGGACAGGGGGCATGTACGAGCAGTACTTC.

The V and J genes are TRBV28 and TRBJ2-3, with 9 bases fitting TRBD2. Per germline, CDR1 MDHEN and CDR2 SYDVKM. Germline trimming cut 6 bases from V and 1 base from J; bases unmatched to any gene: 11. The CDR3 contains 17 residues. DNA of the CDR3: TGTGCCAGCAGAACTATTAGCGGGAGTACGGGCACAGATACGCAGTATTTT. As protein: CASRTISGSTGTDTQYF.

This chain joins TRBV6-5 and TRBJ2-5, with TRBD1 matching over 7 bases. The DNA matches TRBJ2-7 better at its end, which makes the J call doubtful. The length of the CDR3 is 13 residues. From germline, CDR1 is MNHEY and CDR2 SVGAGI. CDR3 coding DNA: TGTGCCAGCAGTCAGGGGGTTGCCTCCGAGCAGTACTTC. It encodes CASSQGVASEQYF.

This clone appeared once. The chain is built from TRBV7-9 and TRBJ2-1, with TRBD2 matching over 10 bases. Germline CDR1 is SEHNR and CDR2 is FQNEAQ (reference sequence). This CDR3 spans 15 amino acids. V lost 5 bases, J lost 10 bases, and 11 bases stayed unmatched. CDR3 sequence: CASSLSGRESWEQFF. The DNA for the CDR3 is TGTGCCAGCAGCCTAAGCGGGAGGGAATCGTGGGAGCAGTTCTTC.

V and J are TRBV27 and TRBJ1-1; a possible D gene is TRBD1 (5 bases). This CDR3 has 12 amino acids. Between the trimmed V and J ends, which lost 8 bases and 1 base, there was a span of 8 bases. Germline CDR1 reads MNHEY; CDR2 reads SMNVEV (reference sequence). The CDR3 is CASARGNTEAFF. CDR3 coding DNA: TGTGCCAGCGCAAGGGGGAACACTGAAGCTTTCTTT.

This chain links TRBV7-8 with TRBJ2-5; D is possibly TRBD1 (6 bases). V was pared by 5 bases and J by 5 bases, with 15 bases between. The V gene's germline CDR1 is SGHVS and CDR2 FQNEAQ. The CDR3 covers 14 residues. Here the CDR3 reads CASSLQGSGETQYF. The CDR3 DNA sequence: TGTGCCAGCAGCCTCCAGGGGTCGGGGGAGACCCAGTACTTC. The entire variable domain, with the rest obtained from reference TRBV7-8 and TRBJ2-5, is as follows: GAGVSQSPRYKVAKRGQDVALRCDPISGHVSLFWYQQALGQGPEFLTYFQNEAQLDKSGLPSDRFFAERPEGSVSTLKIQRTQQEDSAVYLCASSLQGSGETQYFGPGTRLLVL.

This clone was detected only once. J is TRBJ2-7 and V is TRBV28; 11 bases line up with TRBD1. There are 18 residues in the CDR3. Germline V CDR1 and CDR2: MDHEN, SYDVKM. The J segment lost 5 bases and the V segment lost 1 base, leaving 13 bases of the junction unmatched. CDR3 nucleotide sequence: TGTGCCAGCAGTTTATTATCAGGGACAGGGGGATACGACGACGAGCAGTACTTC. Translating it yields CASSLLSGTGGYDDEQYF.

This sequence joins TRBV5-8 and TRBJ2-7; a possible D gene is TRBD2 (5 bases). Germline loops: CDR1 SGHTS, CDR2 YDEGEE. The V end was cut by 4 bases, the J end by 6 bases, with 14 bases between. The CDR3 consists of 13 residues. The CDR3 here is CASSPLVRGEQYF. The CDR3 nucleotides are TGTGCCAGCAGCCCCCTAGTTCGGGGCGAGCAGTACTTC.